One sample yielded the 13 T cell receptor beta chains listed below, sequenced in a study of CD4+ T cells in melanoma. Here immunoSEQ multiplex PCR was the method, and the copy in TCRdb shows in-frame clones only, minus some. The sample holds 40,000 to 50,000 clones; roughly 89% are singletons and the top ten take about 11%. Material: peripheral blood. The receptors come from a human donor with melanoma.

CDR3 region: CASSWDRGNEQYF. Written as DNA, the CDR3 is TGTGCCAGCAGCTGGGACAGGGGTAACGAGCAGTACTTC. The chain recombines TRBV7-9 with TRBJ2-5; TRBD1 matches 10 bases. The DNA end is a closer match to TRBJ2-7, so the J assignment may be wrong. This CDR3 contains 13 residues. Germline CDR1 and CDR2: SEHNR and FQNEAQ (reference sequence).

This clone was seen a few times. J is TRBJ2-1 and V is TRBV11-3; no reliable D call. Germline V gene sequence: CDR1 SGHNT, CDR2 YENEEA. The CDR3 covers 13 residues. Between the trimmed V and J ends, which lost 3 bases and 8 bases, there was a span of 11 bases. The CDR3 spells CASSFWAADEQFF. The CDR3 nucleotides read TGTGCCAGCAGCTTTTGGGCCGCCGATGAGCAGTTCTTC.

The chain employs TRBV7-3 and TRBJ2-5; TRBD2 agrees at 9 bases. CDR3 length: 14 amino acids. CDR1 SGHTA and CDR2 FQGTGA come from the germline V gene. The ends lost 2 bases at V and 5 bases at J; junction bases unmatched: 3. As DNA, the CDR3 is TGTGCCAGCAGCTTAGGCGGGGGGGCGGAGACCCAGTACTTC. This translates into CASSLGGGAETQYF.

The V gene is TRBV27, the J gene TRBJ2-5; weak D call: TRBD1 (5 bases). This CDR3 is built from 14 residues. The germline gives CDR1 MNHEY, CDR2 SMNVEV (reference sequence). Deletions cut 3 bases from V and 1 base from J, with 9 bases between. CDR3 nucleotides: TGTGCCAGCAGTTTCCAGGGCCTCCAAGAGACCCAGTACTTC. Translation gives CASSFQGLQETQYF.

The chain recombines TRBV4-2 with TRBJ2-7; D gene unclear. Trimming stripped 0 bases from V and 3 bases from J, with 9 bases between. CDR1 and CDR2 from the germline V gene are LGHNA and YNFKEQ. The CDR3 is made up of 14 amino acids. The CDR3 bases are TGTGCCAGCAGCCAAGAAAAAGACGGCTACGAGCAGTACTTC. Encoded protein: CASSQEKDGYEQYF.

This clone was detected once. This chain connects TRBV7-2 to TRBJ1-2, with D tentatively TRBD1 (6 bases). The CDR3 spans 18 residues. Trimming left V 5 bases short and J 0 bases short, with 22 bases between. Germline V gene data show CDR1 as SGHTA and CDR2 as FQGNSA. CDR3 in DNA: TGTGCCAGCAGCACACAATTAAGGGGGGCTTTAGCTAACTATGGCTACACCTTC. This translates into CASSTQLRGALANYGYTF.

This clone was picked up one time. This chain joins TRBV7-3 and TRBJ2-6; a weak D match, TRBD1 (5 bases). CDR3 length equals 16 residues. V lost 5 bases to trimming and J lost 0 bases, with 11 bases between them. From germline, CDR1 is SGHTA and CDR2 FQGTGA. The CDR3 loop reads CASSGDRASGANVLTF. The CDR3 DNA is TGTGCCAGCAGCGGAGACAGAGCCTCTGGGGCCAACGTCCTGACTTTC.

The genes are TRBV10-3 and TRBJ1-1; a possible D gene is TRBD1 (5 bases). The V end was cut by 2 bases, the J end by 11 bases, with 12 bases between. CDR1 is ENHRY and CDR2 is SYGVKD in the germline V gene. The CDR3 extends over 12 amino acids. This chain's CDR3 is CAISEGDRAAFF. DNA for the CDR3: TGTGCCATCAGTGAGGGGGACCGTGCGGCTTTCTTT.

The chain links TRBV28 to TRBJ1-2; 7 bases line up with TRBD1. Germline V gene sequence: CDR1 MDHEN, CDR2 SYDVKM. This CDR3 has 12 amino acids. Trimming at V came to 4 bases and at J to 7 bases, leaving 3 bases not matched to a gene. DNA of the CDR3: TGTGCCAGCAGTTCAACAGGGGCTGGCTACACCTTC. Translating it yields CASSSTGAGYTF.

The CDR3 DNA sequence: TGTGCCAGCAGCTCAAACGGACAGGGGGCGTATAGCAATCAGCCCCAGCATTTT. Amino acids: CASSSNGQGAYSNQPQHF. This rearrangement joins TRBV5-6 to TRBJ1-5, with 11 nucleotides matching TRBD1. Per the germline V gene, CDR1 is SGHDT and CDR2 is YYEEEE. This CDR3 has 18 amino acids. Unmatched junction bases numbered 8, after V lost 3 bases and J lost 0 bases.

The table lists this clone with a count of one. The chain uses TRBV7-2 and TRBJ2-3, with no clear D. The CDR3 spans 15 residues. The V gene's germline CDR1 is SGHTA and CDR2 FQGNSA. V dropped 1 base and J dropped 6 bases, with 14 bases sitting between them. As DNA, the CDR3 is TGTGCCAGCAGCTTAGACGTTGTATTTCAGGATACGCAGTATTTT. Translating it yields CASSLDVVFQDTQYF. The full variable domain, completed using reference TRBV7-2 and TRBJ2-3, is GAGVSQSPSNKVTEKGKDVELRCDPISGHTALYWYRQSLGQGLEFLIYFQGNSAPDKSGLPSDRFSAERTGGSVSTLTIQRTQQEDSAVYLCASSLDVVFQDTQYFGPGTRLTVL.

This rearrangement joins TRBV9 to TRBJ2-2; no firm D call. The V end was cut by 0 bases, the J end by 1 base, with 7 bases between. Germline assignment: CDR1 SGDLS and CDR2 YYNGEE. The CDR3 contains 15 residues. This CDR3 reads CASSVVGMNTGELFF. For the CDR3, the DNA is TGTGCCAGCAGCGTAGTAGGGATGAACACCGGGGAGCTGTTTTTT.

The rearrangement joins TRBV10-2 to TRBJ2-1; 8 bases line up with TRBD1. Unmatched junction bases numbered 5, after V lost 1 base and J lost 6 bases. Germline loops: CDR1 WSHSY, CDR2 SAAADI. The CDR3 extends over 15 amino acids. CDR3 DNA: TGCGCCAGCAGTGAGTTTTCCGGGACAGGCAATGAGCAGTTCTTC. Protein: CASSEFSGTGNEQFF.